This TCR beta chain was found in a study of T cell repertoires in cytomegalovirus infection. Study context: The study used recently identified HLA-C-restricted and well-studied HLA-B-restricted CMV epitopes. Indicated by public TCR beta signatures were CMV infection and matching HLA type.

Notes on this clonotype: Its antigen is undetermined.

Study-level results: CMV-specific TCR beta clonotypes restricted by HLA-C were the ones dominating the ex vivo response. There were carriers of CMV plus the relevant HLA, and cumulative public TCR beta family frequency identified them.

TCRdb fed the reads into MiXCR, producing one record per CDR3 protein. Among about 180,000 distinct CDR3 sequences listed, about 22% were seen once. Material: CD8+ T cells from cultured PBMCs, obtained from culture after CMV antigen stimulation. The receptor comes from a human donor in good health (CMV status not recorded). Some clones in this sample may be carry-over from other donors' samples.

The CDR3 here is CASSPDRDYNSPLHF. The CDR3 bases are TGTGCCAGCAGCCCGGACAGGGATTATAATTCACCCCTCCACTTT. This chain connects TRBV7-2 to TRBJ1-6; 8 bases are a match to TRBD1. J was trimmed by 4 bases and V by 5 bases; bases with no gene match: 4. Germline V gene data show CDR1 as SGHTA and CDR2 as FQGNSA. CDR3 length: 15 residues. The full variable domain, its missing parts supplied by reference TRBV7-2 and TRBJ1-6, is GAGVSQSPSNKVTEKGKDVELRCDPISGHTALYWYRQSLGQGLEFLIYFQGNSAPDKSGLPSDRFSAERTGGSVSTLTIQRTQQEDSAVYLCASSPDRDYNSPLHFGNGTRLTVT.